This TCR beta chain was retrieved from a study of a mutant IDH1 vaccine in newly diagnosed glioma. The ends were cut back, 5 bases at V and 8 bases at J, with 24 bases in the middle. Germline values: CDR1 SEHNR, CDR2 FQNEAQ (reference sequence). This CDR3 contains 16 residues. This clone was seen a few times. Generated by immunoSEQ multiplex PCR, the TCRdb table keeps only in-frame clones and is missing some. This sample has around 99,000 clones; over 75% occur once, and the top ten carry roughly 6.9%. Time point noted: baseline, week 1 (first vaccination visit). Indicated treatment: pre-vaccination baseline after standard-of-care therapy.

The chain carries TRBV7-9 and TRBJ1-1; D call uncertain. This TCR derives from a man between 35 and 55 years old with glioma. Sequencing was performed on PBMCs, taken from a glioma patient treated with radiotherapy, temozolomide or both. The CDR3 spells CASSARSGRRVLEAFF. The CDR3, as DNA: TGTGCCAGCAGCGCCCGATCGGGGAGAAGGGTGTTGGAAGCTTTCTTT.